This entry lists 3 T cell receptor beta chains sequenced from one sample in a study of T cell changes during pregnancy in multiple sclerosis. TCRdb's table, derived via immunoSEQ multiplex PCR, lists solely in-frame clones and lacks some. The sample carries 90,000 to 120,000 clones, approximately 90% recorded once. The sequences come from peripheral blood, collected after pregnancy. The receptors stem from a female donor with multiple sclerosis, enrolled in a pregnancy study.

The chain recombines TRBV11-2 with TRBJ2-3; 9 bases agree with TRBD2. CDR1 SGHAT and CDR2 FQNNGV come from the germline V gene. CDR3 length: 14 amino acids. J was trimmed by 5 bases and V by 8 bases; bases with no gene match: 8. CDR3 protein: CASGGGGAIDTQYF. The CDR3 DNA sequence: TGTGCCAGCGGGGGCGGGGGGGCCATAGATACGCAGTATTTT.

This chain uses TRBV2 with TRBJ1-2, with D perhaps TRBD1 (6 bases). This CDR3 is built from 15 residues. CDR1 and CDR2 from the germline V gene are SNHLY and FYNNEI. V shed 2 bases and J shed 1 base, with 11 bases lying between them. In DNA form, the CDR3 reads TGTGCCAGCAGTGAAACCAGGACAGATAACTATGGCTACACCTTC. Amino acids: CASSETRTDNYGYTF.

This chain links TRBV30 with TRBJ1-6, with D uncertain. The V end lost 0 bases, the J end lost 8 bases, and 2 bases lay between the germline ends. This CDR3 has 11 residues. Germline V gene data show CDR1 as GTSNPN and CDR2 as SVGIG (reference sequence). The CDR3 DNA reads as TGTGCCTGGAGTGTCGATTCACCCCTCCACTTT. Residues: CAWSVDSPLHF.